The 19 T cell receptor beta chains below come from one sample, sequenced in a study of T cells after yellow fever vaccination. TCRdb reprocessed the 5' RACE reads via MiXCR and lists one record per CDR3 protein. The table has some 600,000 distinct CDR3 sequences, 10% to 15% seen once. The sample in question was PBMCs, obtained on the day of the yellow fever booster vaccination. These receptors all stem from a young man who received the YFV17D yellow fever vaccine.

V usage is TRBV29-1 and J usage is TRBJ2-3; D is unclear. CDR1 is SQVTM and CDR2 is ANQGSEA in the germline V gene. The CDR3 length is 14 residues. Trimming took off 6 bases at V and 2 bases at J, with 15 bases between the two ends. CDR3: CSVVPAASTDTQYF. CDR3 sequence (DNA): TGCAGCGTGGTCCCGGCAGCTTCCACAGATACGCAGTATTTT.

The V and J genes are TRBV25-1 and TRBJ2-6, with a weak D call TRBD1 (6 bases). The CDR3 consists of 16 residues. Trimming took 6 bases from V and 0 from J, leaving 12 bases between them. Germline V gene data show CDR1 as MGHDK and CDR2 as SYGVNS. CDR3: CASRPSDSSGANVLTF. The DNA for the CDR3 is TGTGCCAGCAGACCATCGGACAGCTCTGGGGCCAACGTCCTGACTTTC.

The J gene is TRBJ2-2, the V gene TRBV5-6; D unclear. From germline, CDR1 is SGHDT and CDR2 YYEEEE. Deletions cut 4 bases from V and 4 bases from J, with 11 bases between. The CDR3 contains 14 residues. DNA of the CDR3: TGTGCCAGCAGCGCCCTTGGCAGCACCGGGGAGCTGTTTTTT. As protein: CASSALGSTGELFF.

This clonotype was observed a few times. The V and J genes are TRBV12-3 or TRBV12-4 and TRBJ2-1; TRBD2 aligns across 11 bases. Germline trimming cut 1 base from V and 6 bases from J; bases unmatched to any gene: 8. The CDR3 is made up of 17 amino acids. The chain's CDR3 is CASSLGFPSGRPNEQFF. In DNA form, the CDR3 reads TGTGCCAGCAGTTTAGGCTTCCCTAGCGGGAGGCCCAATGAGCAGTTCTTC.

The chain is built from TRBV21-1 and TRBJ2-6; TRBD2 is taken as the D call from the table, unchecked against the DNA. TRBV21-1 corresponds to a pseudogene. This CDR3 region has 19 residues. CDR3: CASSTYRGYLEAGANVLTF. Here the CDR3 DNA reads TGTGCCAGCAGCACCTACCGAGGGTATCTTGAGGCAGGGGCCAACGTCCTGACTTTC.

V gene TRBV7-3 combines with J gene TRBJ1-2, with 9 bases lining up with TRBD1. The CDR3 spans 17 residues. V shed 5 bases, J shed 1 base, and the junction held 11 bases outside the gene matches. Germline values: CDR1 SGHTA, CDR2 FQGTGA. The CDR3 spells CASSQTGTGTFNYGYTF. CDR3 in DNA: TGTGCCAGCAGCCAAACCGGGACAGGGACGTTTAACTATGGCTACACCTTC.

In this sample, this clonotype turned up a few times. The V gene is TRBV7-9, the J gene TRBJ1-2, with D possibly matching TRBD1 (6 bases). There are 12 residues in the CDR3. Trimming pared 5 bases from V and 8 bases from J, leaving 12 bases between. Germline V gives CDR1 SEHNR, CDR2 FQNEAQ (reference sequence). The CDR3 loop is CASSDTGSGYTF. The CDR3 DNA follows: TGTGCCAGCAGCGACACAGGGAGCGGCTACACCTTC.

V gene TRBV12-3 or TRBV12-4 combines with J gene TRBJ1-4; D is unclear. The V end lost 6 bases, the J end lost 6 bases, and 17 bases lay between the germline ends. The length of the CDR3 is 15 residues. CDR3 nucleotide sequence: TGTGCCAGCAGAAACGACGCTGTCTTGGATGAAAAACTGTTTTTT. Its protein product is CASRNDAVLDEKLFF.

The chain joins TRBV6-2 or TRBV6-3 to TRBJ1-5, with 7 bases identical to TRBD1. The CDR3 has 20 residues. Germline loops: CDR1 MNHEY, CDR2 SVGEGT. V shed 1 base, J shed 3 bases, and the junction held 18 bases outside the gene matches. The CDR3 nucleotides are TGTGCCAGCAGTTACTTGCCAACGACAGGGCCCCACGGCCCCAATCAGCCCCAGCATTTT. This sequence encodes CASSYLPTTGPHGPNQPQHF.

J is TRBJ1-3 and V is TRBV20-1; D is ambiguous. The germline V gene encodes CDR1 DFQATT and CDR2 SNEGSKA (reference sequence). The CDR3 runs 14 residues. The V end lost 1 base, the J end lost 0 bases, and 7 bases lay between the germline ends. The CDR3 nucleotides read TGCAGTGCTAGAGCGGATGACTCTGGAAACACCATATATTTT. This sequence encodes CSARADDSGNTIYF.

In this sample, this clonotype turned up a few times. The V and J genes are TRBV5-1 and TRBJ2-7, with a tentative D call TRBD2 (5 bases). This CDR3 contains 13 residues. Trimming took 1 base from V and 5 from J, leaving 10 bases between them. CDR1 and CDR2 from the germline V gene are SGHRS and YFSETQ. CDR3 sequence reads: CASSLLGVNEQYF. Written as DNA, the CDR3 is TGCGCCAGCAGCTTGCTCGGGGTAAACGAGCAGTACTTC. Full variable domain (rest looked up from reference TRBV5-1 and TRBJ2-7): KAGVTQTPRYLIKTRGQQVTLSCSPISGHRSVSWYQQTPGQGLQFLFEYFSETQRNKGNFPGRFSGRQFSNSRSEMNVSTLELGDSALYLCASSLLGVNEQYFGPGTRLTVT.

CDR3: CASSQGRDREETQYF. The CDR3 nucleotides are TGCGCCAGCAGCCAAGGCCGTGATAGGGAAGAGACCCAGTACTTC. The chain uses TRBV4-3 and TRBJ2-5; D remains ambiguous. Between the trimmed V and J ends, which lost 1 base and 3 bases, there was a span of 12 bases. CDR3 size: 15 residues. Germline loops: CDR1 LGHNA, CDR2 YSLEER.

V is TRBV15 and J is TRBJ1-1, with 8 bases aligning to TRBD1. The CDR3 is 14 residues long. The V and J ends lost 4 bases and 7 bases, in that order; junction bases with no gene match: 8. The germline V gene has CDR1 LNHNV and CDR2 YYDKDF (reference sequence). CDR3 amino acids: CATSTGQGADEAFF. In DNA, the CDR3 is TGTGCCACCAGCACAGGGCAGGGGGCTGATGAAGCTTTCTTT.

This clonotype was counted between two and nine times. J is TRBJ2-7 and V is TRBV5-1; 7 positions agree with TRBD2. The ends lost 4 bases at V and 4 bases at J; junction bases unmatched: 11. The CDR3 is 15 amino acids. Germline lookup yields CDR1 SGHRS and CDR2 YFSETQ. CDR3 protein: CASSPTAAGPYEQYF. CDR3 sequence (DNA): TGCGCCAGCAGCCCAACGGCAGCGGGACCGTACGAGCAGTACTTC.

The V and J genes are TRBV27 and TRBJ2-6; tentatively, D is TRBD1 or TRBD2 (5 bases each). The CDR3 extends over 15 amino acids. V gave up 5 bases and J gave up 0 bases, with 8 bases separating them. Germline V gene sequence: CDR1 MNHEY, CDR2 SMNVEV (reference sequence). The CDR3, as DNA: TGTGCCAGCAGTACCGGGACCTCTGGGGCCAACGTCCTGACTTTC. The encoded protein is CASSTGTSGANVLTF.

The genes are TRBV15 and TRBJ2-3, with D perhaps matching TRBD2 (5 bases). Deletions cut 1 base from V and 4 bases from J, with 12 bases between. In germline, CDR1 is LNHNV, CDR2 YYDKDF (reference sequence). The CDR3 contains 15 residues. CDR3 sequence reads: CATSRGGLGADTQYF. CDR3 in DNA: TGTGCCACCAGCAGAGGTGGGCTCGGGGCAGATACGCAGTATTTT.

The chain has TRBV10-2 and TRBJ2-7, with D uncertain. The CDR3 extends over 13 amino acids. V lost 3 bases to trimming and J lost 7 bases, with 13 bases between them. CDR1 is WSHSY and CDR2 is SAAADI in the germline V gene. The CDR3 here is CASSDSVAREQYF. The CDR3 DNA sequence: TGCGCCAGCAGTGACTCGGTAGCTCGGGAGCAGTACTTC.

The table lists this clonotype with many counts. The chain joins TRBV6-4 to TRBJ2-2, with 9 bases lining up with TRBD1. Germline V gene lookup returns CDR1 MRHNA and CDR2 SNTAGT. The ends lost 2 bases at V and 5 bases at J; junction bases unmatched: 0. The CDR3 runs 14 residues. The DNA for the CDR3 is TGTGCCAGCAGTGACGGGACAGGGACCGGGGAGCTGTTTTTT. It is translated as CASSDGTGTGELFF.

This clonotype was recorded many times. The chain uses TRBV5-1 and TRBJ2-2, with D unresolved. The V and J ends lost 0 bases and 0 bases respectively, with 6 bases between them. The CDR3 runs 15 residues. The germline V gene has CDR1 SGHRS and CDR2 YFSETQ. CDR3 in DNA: TGCGCCAGCAGCTTGGATTCCGCGAACACCGGGGAGCTGTTTTTT. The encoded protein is CASSLDSANTGELFF.